Listed below are T cell receptor beta chains from one sample, sequenced in a study of blood T cell repertoires in COVID-19. TCRdb's copy holds only in-frame clones and misses some; the assay was immunoSEQ multiplex PCR. The sample records under 450,000 clones, approximately 91% being singletons. Sequenced sample: PBMCs or T cells enriched from blood (not recorded which). The receptor set was obtained from a woman in her 40s who had been exposed to COVID-19. CDR3s leave out the opening cysteine and the closing phenylalanine or tryptophan.

len: 16
j_gene: TRBJ2-7
v_gene: TRBV5-4
CDR3aa: ASSLKKPLAGVFYEQY

len: 12
j_gene: TRBJ2-3
v_gene: TRBV7-9
CDR3aa: ASSLTGMADTQY

len: 12
j_gene: TRBJ2-7
v_gene: TRBV14
CDR3aa: ASSLQTGFYEQY

len: 13
j_gene: TRBJ2-5
v_gene: TRBV6-2/TRBV6-3
CDR3aa: ASSYPTSGRETQY

len: 14
j_gene: TRBJ2-1
v_gene: TRBV7-2
CDR3aa: ASRPVVGQGTDEQF

len: 14
j_gene: TRBJ2-1
v_gene: TRBV5-6
CDR3aa: ASSRRRTATYNEQF

len: 15
j_gene: TRBJ2-2
v_gene: TRBV29-1
CDR3aa: SVEDGGQGAKGWELF

len: 9
j_gene: TRBJ1-1
v_gene: TRBV6-5
CDR3aa: ASSQDRKAF

len: 13
j_gene: TRBJ1-4
v_gene: TRBV27
CDR3aa: ASSSPSGANEKLF

len: 12
j_gene: TRBJ1-2
v_gene: TRBV6-5
CDR3aa: ASSSIQGVRGYT

len: 12
j_gene: TRBJ2-7
v_gene: TRBV5-1
CDR3aa: ASSRTDSSFEQY

len: 13
j_gene: TRBJ2-5
v_gene: TRBV7-6
CDR3aa: ASSLAWTSFETQY

len: 11
j_gene: TRBJ1-2
v_gene: TRBV6-5
CDR3aa: ASSWGQSYGYT

len: 11
j_gene: TRBJ2-7
v_gene: TRBV19
CDR3aa: ASSIWGLDEQY

len: 13
j_gene: TRBJ2-3
v_gene: TRBV3-1/TRBV3-2
CDR3aa: ASSRETSGPDTQY

len: 14
j_gene: TRBJ2-3
v_gene: TRBV9
CDR3aa: ASSVVASGGAGTQY

len: 14
j_gene: TRBJ2-5
v_gene: TRBV24-1
CDR3aa: ATSDPQGALRETQY

len: 16
j_gene: TRBJ2-2
v_gene: TRBV29-1
CDR3aa: SVPTPGTSGIATGELF

len: 16
j_gene: TRBJ2-2
v_gene: TRBV3-1/TRBV3-2
CDR3aa: ASSQDGLAGGFTGELF

len: 13
j_gene: TRBJ2-5
v_gene: TRBV29-1
CDR3aa: SVDSRDLLSETQY

len: 11
j_gene: TRBJ2-5
v_gene: TRBV11-3
CDR3aa: ASSRTGQETQY

len: 16
j_gene: TRBJ1-6
v_gene: TRBV5-5
CDR3aa: ASSFRLPGSSYNSPLH

len: 12
j_gene: TRBJ2-7
v_gene: TRBV19
CDR3aa: ASSITGGDYEQY

len: 11
j_gene: TRBJ1-6
v_gene: TRBV29-1
CDR3aa: SVRDRHNSPLH

len: 14
j_gene: TRBJ2-5
v_gene: TRBV7-9
CDR3aa: ASSFPGTGGKVTQY

len: 11
j_gene: TRBJ1-1
v_gene: TRBV2
CDR3aa: ASSGTGDTEAF

len: 10
j_gene: TRBJ1-3
v_gene: TRBV30
CDR3aa: AWSVRVNTIY

len: 13
j_gene: TRBJ2-2
v_gene: TRBV19
CDR3aa: ASSPGLGSTGELF

len: 11
j_gene: TRBJ1-2
v_gene: TRBV29-1
CDR3aa: SVSLLSDYGYT

len: 11
j_gene: TRBJ1-1
v_gene: TRBV11-2
CDR3aa: ASSLFQNTEAF

len: 14
j_gene: TRBJ1-6
v_gene: TRBV11-3
CDR3aa: ASSLDSWQGYSPLH

len: 13
j_gene: TRBJ1-4
v_gene: TRBV7-9
CDR3aa: ASSLGQGSNEKLF

len: 12
j_gene: TRBJ1-5
v_gene: TRBV7-2
CDR3aa: ASSLAPGNQPQH

len: 13
j_gene: TRBJ2-7
v_gene: TRBV28
CDR3aa: ASSSRGTGDHEQY

len: 12
j_gene: TRBJ1-2
v_gene: TRBV2
CDR3aa: ASRYRGSNYGYT

len: 11
j_gene: TRBJ2-7
v_gene: TRBV5-4
CDR3aa: ASSVGQAYEQY

len: 12
j_gene: TRBJ2-7
v_gene: TRBV7-2
CDR3aa: ASSLGGKTYEQY